This TCR beta chain is from a study of cytomegalovirus exposure and HLA in healthy donors. Overall study: Around 76% of some 390 genotyped donors fell in the Caucasian-associated ancestry cluster.

With 60 Vbeta and 13 Jbeta primers, the PCR was carried out. The method was immunoSEQ multiplex PCR; TCRdb's version includes in-frame clones alone and lacks a portion of them. Of 150,000 to 200,000 clones listed, 76% are singletons. The junction had 9 bases not matched to a gene; V was cut back by 4 bases and J by 3 bases. The V gene's germline CDR1 is SGHRS and CDR2 YFSETQ. The CDR3 is 16 residues long. Though probably carrying unrecorded immune exposures, donors were nominally healthy at sampling. Study observations and caveats: In an earlier analysis, productive rearrangement rates for most beta V segments clustered near 87% or 30%. Later genetic work tied a missense DCLRE1C variant to beta-chain V and J trimming.

On this clone itself: Its target is not known.

V and J are TRBV5-1 and TRBJ2-3; TRBD1 matches 9 bases. The TCR originated in a man between 18 and 35 years old in good health and CMV-seronegative. Sequenced sample: PBMCs. The CDR3: CASSRRGGQGTDTQYF. For the CDR3, the DNA is TGCGCCAGCAGCCGTAGAGGGGGACAGGGTACAGATACGCAGTATTTT.